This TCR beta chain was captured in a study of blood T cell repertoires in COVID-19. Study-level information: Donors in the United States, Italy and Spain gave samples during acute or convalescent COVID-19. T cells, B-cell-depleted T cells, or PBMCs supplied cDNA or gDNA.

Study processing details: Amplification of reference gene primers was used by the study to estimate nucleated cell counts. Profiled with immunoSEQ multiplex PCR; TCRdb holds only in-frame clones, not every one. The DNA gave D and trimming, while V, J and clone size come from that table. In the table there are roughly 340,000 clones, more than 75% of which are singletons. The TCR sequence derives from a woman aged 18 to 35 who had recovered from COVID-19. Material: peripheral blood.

The CDR3 nucleotides are TGTGCCAGCAGTGATCCCAGGCAAGAGACCCAGTACTTC. It specifies CASSDPRQETQYF. The chain has TRBV2 and TRBJ2-5; D is ambiguous. Trimming removed 3 bases at V and 2 bases at J, with 7 bases between. Germline CDR1 is SNHLY and CDR2 is FYNNEI. This CDR3 contains 13 residues.